A single TCR beta chain is shown here with its context. The assay was immunoSEQ multiplex PCR, and TCRdb's table has in-frame clones only and misses some. The data show 200,000 to 250,000 clones, 88% seen once. V lost 9 bases and J lost 1; bases outside the gene matches: 5. This CDR3 is built from 13 residues. Germline assignment: CDR1 LGHNT and CDR2 FRNRAP. This sample is drawn from a study of blood T cell repertoires in COVID-19. Study-level background: Italy, Spain and the United States were the sources of the convalescent and acute COVID-19 samples. Sources were T cells, B-cell-depleted T cells, or PBMCs; the material itself was cDNA or gDNA.

Residents of about 25 US areas, aged about 18 to 95 years, made up the participants. Two consecutive negative NP/OP PCR tests, clearance, or resolved symptoms defined Cohort 3 recovery. The sample comprised PBMCs or T cells enriched from blood (not recorded which). The gene calls are TRBV12-5 and TRBJ1-2, with TRBD1 identical over 7 bases. The TCR comes from a woman in her twenties or thirties who had recovered from COVID-19. CDR3 in DNA: TGTGCTAGCTCCGGGACAGATAACTATGGCTACACCTTC. It specifies CASSGTDNYGYTF. Filled out from reference TRBV12-5 and TRBJ1-2, the complete variable domain reads DARVTQTPRHKVTEMGQEVTMRCQPILGHNTVFWYRQTMMQGLELLAYFRNRAPLDDSGMPKDRFSAEMPDATLATLKIQPSEPRDSAVYFCASSGTDNYGYTFGSGTRLTVV.